The 27 T cell receptor beta chains given below trace back to one sample, sequenced in a study of blood T cells in healthy people across ages. Through a sample-barcoded 5' primer and a J-beta primer mix, a second PCR was run for roughly 6 to 12 cycles. MiXCR was run by TCRdb on the 5' RACE reads, yielding one entry per CDR3 protein. Found here are some 930,000 distinct CDR3 sequences, roughly 28% of them singletons; the top ten hold roughly a tenth. These data were likewise used in another study, on T cells of mothers and their children.

The sequencing input was blood. The receptors were gathered from a woman aged 35 to 49 in good health.

The chain employs TRBV23-1 and TRBJ1-1; no reliable D call. TRBV23-1 is assigned to the ORF class and has an uncertain function. Trimming took off 2 bases at V and 1 base at J, with 8 bases between the two ends. This CDR3 contains 14 residues. The CDR3 sequence: CASSQTWPNTEAFF. The DNA of the CDR3 is TGCGCCAGCAGTCAAACTTGGCCGAACACTGAAGCTTTCTTT.

The chain employs TRBV7-9 and TRBJ2-3; 9 bases map to TRBD1. CDR1 and CDR2 from the germline V gene are SEHNR and FQNEAQ (reference sequence). The CDR3 contains 13 residues. Trimming at V came to 10 bases and at J to 0 bases, leaving 2 bases not matched to a gene. In DNA form, the CDR3 reads TGTGCCATCGGACAGGGGAGCACAGATACGCAGTATTTT. Residues: CAIGQGSTDTQYF.

There are many counts of this clonotype. The rearrangement joins TRBV3-1 to TRBJ1-2; D remains ambiguous. CDR3 size: 11 residues. Looked up from germline, CDR1 is LGHDT and CDR2 is YNNKEL (reference sequence). The V and J ends lost 3 bases and 5 bases respectively, with 4 bases between them. The CDR3 protein is CASSQNYGYTF. The DNA of the CDR3 is TGTGCCAGCAGCCAGAATTATGGCTACACCTTC. The complete variable domain, with remaining parts taken from reference TRBV3-1 and TRBJ1-2, reads DTAVSQTPKYLVTQMGNDKSIKCEQNLGHDTMYWYKQDSKKFLKIMFSYNNKELIINETVPNRFSPKSPDKAHLNLHINSLELGDSAVYFCASSQNYGYTFGSGTRLTVV.

This clonotype has just a few counts. V and J are TRBV5-1 and TRBJ1-1, with 10 nucleotides matching TRBD1. Unmatched junction bases numbered 6, after V lost 0 bases and J lost 4 bases. The CDR3 spans 16 residues. Germline-derived CDR1 and CDR2 are SGHRS and YFSETQ. In DNA form, the CDR3 reads TGCGCCAGCAGCTTGGGTGACAGGGGGCTGGGCACTGAAGCTTTCTTT. Its translation is CASSLGDRGLGTEAFF.

Points on this clonotype: One base away lies a much larger clone, so this may be a sequencing read error. The chain uses TRBV5-1 and TRBJ2-4; TRBD2 matches 13 bases. Looked up from germline, CDR1 is SGHRS and CDR2 is YFSETQ. The junction had 13 bases not matched to a gene; V was cut back by 3 bases and J by 13 bases. The CDR3 loop spans 16 amino acids. The CDR3 region is CASSSTSGGPGFGQYF. The CDR3 coding sequence is TGCGCCAGCAGCTCGACTAGCGGGGGGCCCGGTTTTGGGCAGTACTTC.

V is TRBV6-1 and J is TRBJ2-7; TRBD1 matches 8 bases. From germline, CDR1 is MNHNS and CDR2 SASEGT. The CDR3 contains 13 residues. Losses at the gene ends were 4 bases for V and 4 bases for J; bases not matched to a gene: 3. The DNA of the CDR3 is TGTGCCAGCAGTGGGACAGGGTTATACGAGCAGTACTTC. Translating gives CASSGTGLYEQYF.

Written as DNA, the CDR3 is TGCGCCAGCCGTTCCGGGACAGGGGAAGTTTACGAGCAGTACTTC. As protein: CASRSGTGEVYEQYF. This chain uses TRBV5-1 with TRBJ2-7; 10 bases match TRBD1. This CDR3 has 15 amino acids. The V gene end was trimmed by 7 bases and the J gene end by 4 bases; junction bases not matched to a gene: 11. Germline CDR1 is SGHRS and CDR2 is YFSETQ.

This clonotype was counted a few times. This chain joins TRBV6-6 and TRBJ1-2; no clear D gene. The germline V gene has CDR1 MNHNY and CDR2 SVGAGI (reference sequence). V was clipped by 2 bases and J by 3 bases, with 16 bases between them. This CDR3 has 16 residues. The DNA for the CDR3 is TGTGCCAGCAGTTACAGTGACAACCCTAATTACTATGGCTACACCTTC. Protein sequence: CASSYSDNPNYYGYTF.

This clonotype was recorded many times. The chain has TRBV20-1 and TRBJ2-5; 7 positions agree with TRBD1. The length of the CDR3 is 13 residues. V gave up 3 bases and J gave up 1 base; unmatched junction bases: 2. Germline V lookup: CDR1 DFQATT, CDR2 SNEGSKA (reference sequence). The CDR3 coding sequence is TGCAGTGCTAGGGGACAGCCCCAAGAGACCCAGTACTTC. Residues: CSARGQPQETQYF.

The chain is built from TRBV5-5 and TRBJ2-4, with TRBD2 matching over 10 bases. Germline CDR1 and CDR2: SGHKS and YYEKEE (reference sequence). The CDR3 spans 17 residues. V was pared by 0 bases and J by 1 base, with 4 bases of the junction left unmatched. The CDR3 coding sequence is TGTGCCAGCAGCTTGGCCTATAGCGGGGGGGCCAAAAACATTCAGTACTTC. Its translation is CASSLAYSGGAKNIQYF.

There are many counts of this clonotype. V gene TRBV5-6 combines with J gene TRBJ1-5, with 7 bases matching TRBD1. The ends lost 0 bases at V and 1 base at J; junction bases unmatched: 10. In germline, CDR1 is SGHDT, CDR2 YYEEEE. The length of the CDR3 is 18 residues. The CDR3 sequence: CASSLEAAGGKSNQPQHF. The CDR3 bases are TGTGCCAGCAGCTTGGAGGCGGCAGGGGGTAAAAGCAATCAGCCCCAGCATTTT.

Only a few counts were recorded for this clonotype. The J gene is TRBJ1-6, the V gene TRBV9; possibly TRBD1 for D (5 bases). The CDR3 extends over 15 amino acids. In germline, CDR1 is SGDLS, CDR2 YYNGEE. The V end lost 0 bases, the J end lost 10 bases, and 14 bases lay between the germline ends. CDR3 loop: CASSVEWGKGSPLHF. The CDR3, as DNA: TGTGCCAGCAGCGTAGAATGGGGGAAGGGGTCACCCCTCCACTTT.

Concerning this clonotype itself: The junction departs from germline at one end; a sequencing error may be responsible. The rearrangement joins TRBV12-3 or TRBV12-4 to TRBJ2-7, with 10 bases identical to TRBD1. The CDR3 covers 13 residues. CDR3 nucleotides: TGTGCCAGCAGACCGACAGGGGGCGGCGAGCGGTACTTC. Residues: CASRPTGGGERYF.

This rearrangement joins TRBV14 to TRBJ1-2; D is undetermined. This CDR3 has 16 amino acids. V dropped 0 bases and J dropped 8 bases, with 19 bases sitting between them. Looked up from germline, CDR1 is SGHDN and CDR2 is FVKESK. Here the CDR3 reads CASSQDRTGPLGGYTF. DNA for the CDR3: TGTGCCAGCAGCCAAGATCGGACCGGTCCCCTGGGCGGCTACACCTTC. Variable domain in full (rest from reference TRBV14 and TRBJ1-2): EAGVTQFPSHSVIEKGQTVTLRCDPISGHDNLYWYRRVMGKEIKFLLHFVKESKQDESGMPNNRFLAERTGGTYSTLKVQPAELEDSGVYFCASSQDRTGPLGGYTFGSGTRLTVV.

Only a few counts were recorded for this clonotype. The genes are TRBV6-5 and TRBJ2-5; 8 bases fit TRBD2. The CDR3 runs to 17 residues. Germline V gene sequence: CDR1 MNHEY, CDR2 SVGAGI. The junction had 17 bases not matched to a gene; V was cut back by 0 bases and J by 11 bases. The CDR3 nucleotides read TGTGCCAGCAGTTACTCGTCCCTAGCGGGTGATCCCGGTGAGCAGTACTTC. Translated, it gives CASSYSSLAGDPGEQYF.

This clonotype was observed many times. CDR3 residues: CASSWNDRASYEQYF. CDR3 in DNA: TGCGCCAGCAGCTGGAATGACAGGGCCTCCTACGAGCAGTACTTC. This sequence joins TRBV5-1 and TRBJ2-7, with 7 bases matching TRBD1. The CDR3 runs 15 residues. Trimming at V came to 3 bases and at J to 0 bases, leaving 6 bases not matched to a gene. CDR1 and CDR2 (germline): SGHRS, YFSETQ. The full variable domain, with the rest looked up from reference TRBV5-1 and TRBJ2-7, is KAGVTQTPRYLIKTRGQQVTLSCSPISGHRSVSWYQQTPGQGLQFLFEYFSETQRNKGNFPGRFSGRQFSNSRSEMNVSTLELGDSALYLCASSWNDRASYEQYFGPGTRLTVT.

The chain carries TRBV29-1 and TRBJ1-5; weak D call: TRBD1 (6 bases). Germline lookup yields CDR1 SQVTM and CDR2 ANQGSEA. The CDR3 runs 14 residues. V was cut by 6 bases and J by 1 base, with 13 bases left in between. The CDR3 is CSVREQGSNQPQHF. For the CDR3, the DNA is TGCAGCGTAAGAGAACAGGGAAGCAATCAGCCCCAGCATTTT.

This clonotype was counted between two and nine times. This sequence joins TRBV20-1 and TRBJ1-5, with D tentatively TRBD1 (6 bases). V was shortened by 6 bases and J by 0 bases, with 15 bases between the two germline ends. This CDR3 contains 15 residues. Per germline, CDR1 DFQATT and CDR2 SNEGSKA (reference sequence). CDR3 loop: CSALQGMNSNQPQHF. CDR3 DNA: TGCAGTGCCCTTCAGGGGATGAATAGCAATCAGCCCCAGCATTTT.

This rearrangement joins TRBV7-2 to TRBJ1-5; D gene unclear. Germline V gives CDR1 SGHTA, CDR2 FQGNSA. CDR3 size: 16 residues. V was pared by 3 bases and J by 2 bases, with 14 bases between. CDR3 region: CASSFSRARGNQPQHF. For the CDR3, the DNA is TGTGCCAGCAGCTTTTCAAGGGCCAGAGGCAATCAGCCCCAGCATTTT.

In its sample, this clonotype was seen a few times. The chain recombines TRBV18 with TRBJ1-3; no reliable D call. From germline, CDR1 is KGHSH and CDR2 LQKENI. V was cut by 4 bases and J by 0 bases, with 10 bases left in between. This CDR3 spans 15 amino acids. The DNA for the CDR3 is TGTGCCAGCTCACTCCGGACGGACTCTGGAAACACCATATATTTT. Protein sequence: CASSLRTDSGNTIYF.

This clonotype came up a few times. This chain uses TRBV9 with TRBJ1-1; possibly TRBD1 for D (5 bases). Germline CDR1 is SGDLS and CDR2 is YYNGEE. CDR3 size: 14 residues. The V end was cut by 0 bases, the J end by 6 bases, with 12 bases between. The CDR3 sequence: CASSVEVEGAEAFF. The CDR3 DNA reads as TGTGCCAGCAGCGTAGAGGTCGAAGGGGCTGAAGCTTTCTTT.

V is TRBV18 and J is TRBJ2-2, with D possibly matching TRBD2 (7 bases). This CDR3 is 17 amino acids long. Germline lookup yields CDR1 KGHSH and CDR2 LQKENI. V shed 2 bases and J shed 0 bases, with 13 bases lying between them. CDR3 amino acids: CASSPSRGAANTGELFF. The CDR3 nucleotides read TGTGCCAGCTCACCAAGCCGGGGGGCAGCGAACACCGGGGAGCTGTTTTTT.

The chain employs TRBV28 and TRBJ1-2; no definite D call. CDR3 size: 11 residues. Germline-derived CDR1 and CDR2 are MDHEN and SYDVKM. V lost 3 bases to trimming and J lost 4 bases, with 3 bases between them. As DNA, the CDR3 is TGTGCCAGCAGTTTTACCTATGGCTACACCTTC. This translates into CASSFTYGYTF.

The chain carries TRBV28 and TRBJ2-7; D not certain. CDR3 length equals 14 residues. V lost 6 bases and J lost 5, with 17 bases in between. Germline lookup yields CDR1 MDHEN and CDR2 SYDVKM. CDR3 in amino acids: CASSSFWGRNEQYF. The CDR3 DNA is TGTGCCAGCAGCTCCTTTTGGGGAAGGAACGAGCAGTACTTC.

V is TRBV5-1 and J is TRBJ2-1; the D is unclear. CDR1 and CDR2 from the germline V gene are SGHRS and YFSETQ. This CDR3 is built from 16 residues. Trimming shortened V by 5 bases and J by 2 bases, and 17 bases separated the two germline ends. The CDR3 spells CASSLTGRQTYNEQFF. CDR3 DNA: TGCGCCAGCAGTCTGACGGGTCGGCAGACCTACAATGAGCAGTTCTTC.

This clonotype was recorded only once. It may be a read error: a sequence one base away is much more abundant. The J gene is TRBJ2-5, the V gene TRBV29-1, with no clear D. TRBJ2-7 matches the DNA end more closely, so the J call is doubtful. Germline V gene sequence: CDR1 SQVTM, CDR2 ANQGSEA. This CDR3 comprises 11 residues. The DNA for the CDR3 is TGCAGCGTTGCATACAGCTGCGAGCAGTACTTC. This gives the protein CSVAYSCEQYF.

This clonotype was counted a few times. This chain connects TRBV12-3 or TRBV12-4 to TRBJ1-5; D is undetermined. Between the trimmed V and J ends, which lost 3 bases and 2 bases, there was a span of 8 bases. The CDR3 sequence is 14 residues long. As DNA, the CDR3 is TGTGCCAGCAGTTTCAAAGAAGGCAATCAGCCCCAGCATTTT. This gives the protein CASSFKEGNQPQHF.